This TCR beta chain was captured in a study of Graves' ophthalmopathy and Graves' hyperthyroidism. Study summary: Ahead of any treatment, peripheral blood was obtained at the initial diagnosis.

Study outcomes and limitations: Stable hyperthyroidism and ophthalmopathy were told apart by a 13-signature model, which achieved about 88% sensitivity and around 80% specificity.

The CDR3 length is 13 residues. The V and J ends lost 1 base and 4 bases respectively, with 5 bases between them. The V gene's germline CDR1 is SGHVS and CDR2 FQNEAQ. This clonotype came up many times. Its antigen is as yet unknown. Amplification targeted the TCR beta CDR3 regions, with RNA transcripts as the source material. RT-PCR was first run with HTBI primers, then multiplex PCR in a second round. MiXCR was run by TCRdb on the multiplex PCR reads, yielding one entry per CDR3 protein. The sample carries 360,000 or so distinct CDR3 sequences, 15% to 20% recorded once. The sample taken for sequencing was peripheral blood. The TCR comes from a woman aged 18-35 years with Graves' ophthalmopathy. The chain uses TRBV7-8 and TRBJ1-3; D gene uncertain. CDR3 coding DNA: TGTGCCAGCAGCTTAGAGGAAGGAAACACCATATATTTT. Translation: CASSLEEGNTIYF.